The 30 T cell receptor beta chains below come from one sample, sequenced in a study of T cell repertoires in cytomegalovirus infection. TCRdb used MiXCR to reprocess the reads, holding one entry per CDR3 protein. The sample holds roughly 100,000 distinct CDR3 sequences, 16% seen once. Sequenced input: PBMCs. All receptors come from a human donor in good health (CMV status not recorded). Some clones in this sample may be carry-over from other donors' samples.

This clonotype was seen only a few times. The chain employs TRBV20-1 and TRBJ2-7, with TRBD1 matching over 7 bases. The CDR3 sequence is 17 residues long. V lost 1 base and J lost 4; bases outside the gene matches: 16. Germline CDR1 reads DFQATT; CDR2 reads SNEGSKA (reference sequence). Written as DNA, the CDR3 is TGCAGTGCTAGAGCCTCCTTTCCGGACAGGACGAGGTACGAGCAGTACTTC. It encodes CSARASFPDRTRYEQYF.

This clonotype was detected only a few times. A read error is possible here, since a much larger clone lies one base away. The chain is built from TRBV7-8 and TRBJ2-3; 8 bases agree with TRBD2. CDR1 SGHVS and CDR2 FQNEAQ come from the germline V gene. This CDR3 has 15 amino acids. CDR3 bases: TGTGCCAGCAGCCCCACCGGGACTAGGGCAGATACGAAGTATTTT. Translation gives CASSPTGTRADTKYF.

This chain joins TRBV4-1 and TRBJ1-6, with TRBD1 matching 7 bases. Germline V lookup: CDR1 MGHRA, CDR2 YSYEKL. The V gene end was trimmed by 5 bases and the J gene end by 0 bases; junction bases not matched to a gene: 4. The CDR3 is made up of 16 amino acids. CDR3 DNA: TGCGCCAGCAGCGCTCGACAGGGCTCCTATAATTCACCCCTCCACTTT. Protein product: CASSARQGSYNSPLHF.

The chain is built from TRBV10-3 and TRBJ2-7; TRBD2 is a possible D gene (5 bases). Trimming shortened V by 2 bases and J by 3 bases, and 11 bases separated the two germline ends. The CDR3 has 14 residues. Germline CDR1 ENHRY, CDR2 SYGVKD. The CDR3 DNA follows: TGTGCCATCAGTGAGCCTAGCAAGAACTACGAGCAGTACTTC. Encoded protein: CAISEPSKNYEQYF.

This clonotype was picked up a small number of times. The rearrangement links TRBV14 to TRBJ2-3; no clear D gene. The CDR3 sequence is 11 residues long. Trimming took 3 bases from V and 7 from J, leaving 5 bases between them. CDR1 and CDR2 from the germline V gene are SGHDN and FVKESK. The CDR3 protein is CASSQTNTQYF. The CDR3 DNA is TGTGCCAGCAGCCAGACAAATACGCAGTATTTT.

This clonotype was recorded a few times. This sequence joins TRBV20-1 and TRBJ1-2; D not resolved. The CDR3 runs 15 residues. With 0 bases removed from V and 4 bases from J, the gap between germline ends came to 15 bases. The V gene's germline CDR1 is DFQATT and CDR2 SNEGSKA (reference sequence). CDR3 residues: CSARDARGKAYGYTF. The CDR3 bases are TGCAGTGCTAGAGATGCGAGAGGGAAAGCCTATGGCTACACCTTC.

This chain joins TRBV15 and TRBJ2-7; perhaps TRBD2 as D (6 bases). The germline V gene has CDR1 LNHNV and CDR2 YYDKDF (reference sequence). The CDR3 consists of 13 residues. V dropped 5 bases and J dropped 4 bases, with 12 bases sitting between them. This CDR3 is CATSGGLNYEQYF. CDR3 sequence (DNA): TGTGCCACCAGCGGGGGACTGAATTACGAGCAGTACTTC.

About this clonotype: One junction end does not reproduce the germline sequence, and a read error may be involved. The gene calls are TRBV2 and TRBJ2-6, with 7 bases aligning to TRBD1. CDR3 size: 17 residues. Germline V gives CDR1 SNHLY, CDR2 FYNNEI. CDR3 in amino acids: CASSKLGGTAGANVPTF. The DNA of the CDR3 is TGTGCCAGCAGTAAATTAGGTGGGACAGCAGGGGCCAACGTCCCGACTTTC. Full variable domain (outside the CDR3, taken from reference TRBV2 and TRBJ2-6): EPEVTQTPSHQVTQMGQEVILRCVPISNHLYFYWYRQILGQKVEFLVSFYNNEISEKSEIFDDQFSVERPDGSNFTLKIRSTKLEDSAMYFCASSKLGGTAGANVPTFGAGSRLTVL.

This clonotype came up many times. This chain connects TRBV7-2 to TRBJ1-3, with D unclear. Trimming shortened V by 3 bases and J by 9 bases, and 15 bases separated the two germline ends. The CDR3 covers 14 residues. The germline V gene has CDR1 SGHTA and CDR2 FQGNSA. The CDR3 sequence: CASSLAGTSSTIYF. CDR3 sequence (DNA): TGTGCCAGCAGCTTGGCTGGAACCTCTTCCACCATATATTTT.

This clonotype has a handful of counts. The chain recombines TRBV7-2 with TRBJ1-2, with 9 nucleotides matching TRBD1. The V and J ends lost 0 bases and 8 bases, in that order; junction bases with no gene match: 7. Germline CDR1 and CDR2: SGHTA and FQGNSA. The length of the CDR3 is 15 residues. The CDR3 nucleotides read TGTGCCAGCAGCTTAGCAAGAGACAGGGGGAAAGGCTACACCTTC. Its protein is CASSLARDRGKGYTF.

The chain links TRBV20-1 to TRBJ2-2; tentative D call: TRBD1 (5 bases). Germline values: CDR1 DFQATT, CDR2 SNEGSKA (reference sequence). Trimming took 0 bases from V and 6 from J, leaving 14 bases between them. The CDR3 loop spans 15 amino acids. The CDR3: CSARDYRQGAGELFF. The CDR3 DNA reads TGCAGTGCTAGAGATTACCGGCAAGGGGCCGGGGAGCTGTTTTTT.

Note on this clonotype: Since a much larger clone is just one base distant, this may be a read error. This sequence joins TRBV5-6 and TRBJ2-7, with a weak D call TRBD1 (5 bases). Germline lookup yields CDR1 SGHDT and CDR2 YYEEEE. This CDR3 contains 17 residues. V lost 1 base to trimming and J lost 3 bases, with 20 bases between them. The CDR3 DNA reads as TGTGCCAGCAGCTTGCACCGGCGAAGGCAGGGAATCTACGAGCAGTACTTC. It yields the protein CASSLHRRRQGIYEQYF.

This clonotype was seen only a few times. The chain recombines TRBV28 with TRBJ2-3; TRBD2 might be the D (6 bases). This CDR3 comprises 13 residues. Trimming cost V 5 bases and J 3 bases, with 9 bases left between them. CDR1 and CDR2 from the germline V gene are MDHEN and SYDVKM. The CDR3, as DNA: TGTGCCAGCAGTATCCGGGAGACAGATACGCAGTATTTT. Its protein is CASSIRETDTQYF.

The table lists this clonotype with a few counts. The V gene is TRBV19, the J gene TRBJ1-1, with D perhaps matching TRBD1 (5 bases). This CDR3 has 13 residues. V was shortened by 9 bases and J by 2 bases, with 13 bases between the two germline ends. Germline values: CDR1 LNHDA, CDR2 SQIVND (reference sequence). The CDR3 sequence is CASQGRTNTEAFF. CDR3 in DNA: TGTGCCAGCCAAGGACGGACAAACACTGAAGCTTTCTTT.

As regards this clonotype: One end of the junction is discordant with germline, which a read error may explain. The gene calls are TRBV5-6 and TRBJ2-7; D uncertain. From germline, CDR1 is SGHDT and CDR2 YYEEEE. This CDR3 spans 11 amino acids. The CDR3 region has the DNA TGTGCCAGCAGCTGGCGGCTCGAGCAGCACTTC. Protein sequence: CASSWRLEQHF.

In this sample, this clonotype turned up many times. The rearrangement uses TRBV11-3 and TRBJ2-5; a possible D gene is TRBD2 (5 bases). The germline gives CDR1 SGHNT, CDR2 YENEEA. Trimming shortened V by 1 base and J by 4 bases, and 7 bases separated the two germline ends. CDR3 length: 13 amino acids. CDR3 loop: CASSLGERETQYF. CDR3 bases: TGTGCCAGCAGCTTAGGGGAGCGAGAGACCCAGTACTTC.

A word on this clonotype: This sequence may be a read error, since a much larger clone differs from it by one base. The chain combines TRBV6-6 with TRBJ2-5; D may be TRBD2 (5 bases). In germline, CDR1 is MNHNY, CDR2 SVGAGI (reference sequence). V lost 6 bases, J lost 7 bases, and 15 bases lay in between. The CDR3 runs 13 residues. CDR3 protein: CASSPSREGTQYF. In DNA form, the CDR3 reads TGTGCCAGCAGCCCTTCGAGGGAAGGGACCCAGTACTTC.

There are many counts of this clonotype. This sequence joins TRBV7-2 and TRBJ2-5, with 7 bases aligning to TRBD2. Per the germline V gene, CDR1 is SGHTA and CDR2 is FQGNSA. Trimming took 2 bases from V and 2 from J; bases not matched to a gene: 5. This CDR3 is 15 amino acids long. The CDR3 DNA sequence: TGTGCCAGCAGCTTATACGGGGGAGGGCAAGAGACCCAGTACTTC. It encodes CASSLYGGGQETQYF.

Of note for this clonotype: This sequence may be a read error, since a much larger clone differs from it by one base. The chain links TRBV7-2 to TRBJ2-1; tentatively, D is TRBD2 (6 bases). CDR3 size: 16 residues. Trimming removed 6 bases at V and 0 bases at J, with 15 bases between. CDR1 is SGHTA, CDR2 FQGNSA, per germline. The CDR3 is CASRSALASSYNEQFF. The DNA of the CDR3 is TGTGCCAGCAGGTCGGCACTAGCCAGCTCCTACAATGAGCAGTTCTTC.

This clonotype has a handful of counts. The chain has TRBV7-8 and TRBJ1-1; TRBD1 matches 7 bases. CDR1 SGHVS and CDR2 FQNEAQ come from the germline V gene. CDR3 length: 13 residues. V lost 5 bases and J lost 5; bases outside the gene matches: 5. CDR3: CASSLLQGTEAFF. In DNA form, the CDR3 reads TGTGCCAGCAGCCTCCTACAGGGGACTGAAGCTTTCTTT.

There are many counts of this clonotype. The chain employs TRBV7-2 and TRBJ2-5; D is perhaps TRBD2 (6 bases). Trimming pared 0 bases from V and 0 bases from J, leaving 11 bases between. The CDR3 spans 16 residues. The V gene's germline CDR1 is SGHTA and CDR2 FQGNSA. The DNA for the CDR3 is TGTGCCAGCAGCTTAGCGGGGGGAGAGTACCAAGAGACCCAGTACTTC. This translates into CASSLAGGEYQETQYF.

This clonotype rates as medium-sized. The CDR3 spells CASTLGTTSSYNEQFF. The CDR3 coding sequence is TGTGCCAGCACCTTGGGGACCACAAGCTCCTACAATGAGCAGTTCTTC. The rearrangement joins TRBV7-6 to TRBJ2-1; D may match TRBD1 or TRBD2 (5 bases each). V was shortened by 7 bases and J by 0 bases, with 16 bases between the two germline ends. The CDR3 has 16 residues. Germline V gene sequence: CDR1 SGHVS, CDR2 FNYEAQ.

This clonotype was seen many times. This sequence joins TRBV6-5 and TRBJ2-5; TRBD2 agrees at 7 bases. V trimming: 6 bases; J trimming: 5 bases; junction bases outside the gene matches: 6. Germline V CDR1 and CDR2: MNHEY, SVGAGI. The CDR3 sequence is 13 residues long. Here the CDR3 reads CASSRWGGETQYF. The CDR3 bases are TGTGCCAGCAGCCGCTGGGGGGGGGAGACCCAGTACTTC.

The table lists this clonotype with many counts. The chain couples TRBV5-4 to TRBJ2-7; 10 nucleotides line up with TRBD2. The length of the CDR3 is 15 residues. V shed 4 bases and J 3 bases; nucleotides not matched to a gene: 7. Germline values: CDR1 SGHNT, CDR2 YYREEE (reference sequence). CDR3 DNA sequence: TGTGCCAGCAGCACCTCGCTAGCGGGGGACTACGAGCAGTACTTC. Amino acids: CASSTSLAGDYEQYF. The variable domain in full, completed from reference TRBV5-4 and TRBJ2-7, reads ETGVTQSPTHLIKTRGQQVTLRCSSQSGHNTVSWYQQALGQGPQFIFQYYREEENGRGNFPPRFSGLQFPNYSSELNVNALELDDSALYLCASSTSLAGDYEQYFGPGTRLTVT.

A note on this clonotype: The junction differs from germline at one of its ends, possibly a read error. This chain connects TRBV2 to TRBJ2-2, with 7 bases that match TRBD1. CDR3 length equals 16 residues. Germline values: CDR1 SNHLY, CDR2 FYNNEI. This CDR3 reads CGSSVSPDRRSGELFF. The CDR3 DNA sequence: TGTGGCAGCAGTGTAAGCCCGGACAGGAGGTCCGGGGAGCTGTTTTTT.

This clonotype was seen a few times. The gene calls are TRBV6-6 and TRBJ2-3; 9 nucleotides match TRBD2. Trimming removed 6 bases from V and 6 bases from J; junction bases left unmatched: 4. Germline V gene sequence: CDR1 MNHNY, CDR2 SVGAGI (reference sequence). The CDR3 is 13 residues long. The CDR3 nucleotides read TGTGCCAGCAGATTAGCGGGGGACGATACGCAGTATTTT. Residues: CASRLAGDDTQYF.

The table lists this clonotype with many counts. V gene TRBV4-3 combines with J gene TRBJ2-7; D perhaps matches TRBD1 (7 bases). CDR3 length: 15 amino acids. Trimming removed 1 base from V and 4 bases from J, with 14 bases in between. Germline lookup yields CDR1 LGHNA and CDR2 YSLEER. CDR3 sequence reads: CASSQVYAGGYEQYF. In nucleotides, the CDR3 is TGCGCCAGCAGCCAAGTATATGCAGGGGGGTACGAGCAGTACTTC.

The V call is TRBV18, the J call TRBJ1-3, with D unclear. Trimming took 3 bases from V and 1 from J, leaving 16 bases between them. The germline V gene encodes CDR1 KGHSH and CDR2 LQKENI. The CDR3 runs to 17 residues. The CDR3: CASSPPALQRSGNTIYF. CDR3 DNA: TGTGCCAGCTCACCTCCCGCCCTACAACGGTCTGGAAACACCATATATTTT.

This clonotype was seen at least ten times. The V and J genes are TRBV24-1 and TRBJ2-7, with D perhaps TRBD2 (6 bases). With 0 bases removed from V and 4 bases from J, the gap between germline ends came to 18 bases. The CDR3 totals 17 residues. Germline values: CDR1 KGHDR, CDR2 SFDVKD. The CDR3 is CATSDLPLRGGTYEQYF. The CDR3 coding sequence is TGTGCCACCAGTGATTTGCCCCTAAGGGGAGGAACATACGAGCAGTACTTC.

The sample holds a few counts of this clonotype. The chain uses TRBV10-3 and TRBJ2-7; D is uncertain. Germline assignment: CDR1 ENHRY and CDR2 SYGVKD. The V gene lost 5 bases and the J gene lost 4 bases, with 6 bases spanning the gap. The CDR3 runs 11 residues. This CDR3 is CAISSGYEQYF. Written as DNA, the CDR3 is TGTGCCATCAGTTCCGGGTACGAGCAGTACTTC.